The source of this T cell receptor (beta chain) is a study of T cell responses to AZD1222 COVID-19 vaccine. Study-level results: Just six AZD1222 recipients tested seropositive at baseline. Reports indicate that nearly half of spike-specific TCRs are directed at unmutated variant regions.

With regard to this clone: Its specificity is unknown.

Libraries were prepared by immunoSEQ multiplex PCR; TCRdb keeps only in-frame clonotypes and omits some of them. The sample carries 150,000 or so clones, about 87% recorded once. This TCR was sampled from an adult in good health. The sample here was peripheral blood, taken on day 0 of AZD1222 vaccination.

The CDR3 DNA reads TGTGCCATCAGGAAGGGAGGGGGGGAAAGAAACACTGAAGCTTTCTTT. It specifies CAIRKGGGERNTEAFF. V usage is TRBV10-3 and J usage is TRBJ1-1, with a tentative D call TRBD1 (6 bases). V was pared by 6 bases and J by 2 bases, with 19 bases between. This CDR3 is 16 amino acids long. The germline V gene encodes CDR1 ENHRY and CDR2 SYGVKD.